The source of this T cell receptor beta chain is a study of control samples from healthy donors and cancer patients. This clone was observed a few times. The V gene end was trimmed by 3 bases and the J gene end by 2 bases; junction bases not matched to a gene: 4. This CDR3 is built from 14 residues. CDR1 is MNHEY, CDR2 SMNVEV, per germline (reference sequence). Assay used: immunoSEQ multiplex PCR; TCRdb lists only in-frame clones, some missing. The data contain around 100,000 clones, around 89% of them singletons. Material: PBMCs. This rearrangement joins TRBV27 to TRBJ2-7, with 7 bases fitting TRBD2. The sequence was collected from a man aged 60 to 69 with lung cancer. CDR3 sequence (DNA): TGTGCCAGCAGTTTCGAAGCGGGGCCCTACGAGCAGTACTTC. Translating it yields CASSFEAGPYEQYF.